This T cell receptor (beta chain) was documented in a study of T cell repertoires in cytomegalovirus infection. The CDR3 is 16 residues long. Losses at the gene ends were 1 base for V and 4 bases for J; bases not matched to a gene: 6. Looked up from germline, CDR1 is LNHNV and CDR2 is YYDKDF (reference sequence). For this clonotype: Its antigen is unknown.

TCRdb ran MiXCR on the reads and lists one entry per CDR3 protein. The sample includes over 45,000 distinct CDR3 sequences, around 20% of them seen just once. This sequence was found in a human donor in good health (CMV status not recorded). Some clones in this sample may be carry-over from other donors' samples. The sample here was CD8+ T cells from cultured PBMCs, taken from culture after CMV antigen stimulation. The chain combines TRBV15 with TRBJ2-1, with 8 bases that match TRBD1. The CDR3 loop reads CATSRGRTGQYNEQFF. The CDR3 region has the DNA TGTGCCACCAGCAGAGGAAGGACAGGGCAATACAATGAGCAGTTCTTC.